Shown below are 3 T cell receptor beta chains from a single sample sequenced in a study of blood T cell repertoires in COVID-19. The repertoire was sequenced with immunoSEQ multiplex PCR; TCRdb's copy has only in-frame clones and lacks some. Of approximately 250,000 clones listed, about 88% are singletons. What was sequenced was peripheral blood. The receptor source for this set is a man aged 18 to 35 with active or convalescent COVID-19.

This chain links TRBV25-1 with TRBJ1-3; tentatively, D is TRBD1 (5 bases). The CDR3 contains 17 residues. V lost 8 bases to trimming and J lost 0 bases, with 20 bases between them. Germline assignment: CDR1 MGHDK and CDR2 SYGVNS. The CDR3 coding sequence is TGTGCCAGCGGTCCTGGGGGGACGTTTAACTCTGGAAACACCATATATTTT. It encodes CASGPGGTFNSGNTIYF.

This clone was observed once. The CDR3 is CASSPTGSRGAGYTF. As DNA, the CDR3 is TGCGCCAGCAGCCCGACAGGGTCCCGGGGAGCTGGCTACACCTTC. The chain joins TRBV5-1 to TRBJ1-2; 7 bases are a match to TRBD1. V was clipped by 4 bases and J by 7 bases; unmatched bases: 13. CDR3 length: 15 amino acids. Per germline, CDR1 SGHRS and CDR2 YFSETQ. Using reference TRBV5-1 and TRBJ1-2 for the parts outside the CDR3, the full variable domain is KAGVTQTPRYLIKTRGQQVTLSCSPISGHRSVSWYQQTPGQGLQFLFEYFSETQRNKGNFPGRFSGRQFSNSRSEMNVSTLELGDSALYLCASSPTGSRGAGYTFGSGTRLTVV.

This clone is a singleton in its sample. The CDR3 DNA follows: TGTGCTAGTGGTTTCCGGTTTTCTACTAGCGGGACTAATGAGCAGTTCTTC. Translation: CASGFRFSTSGTNEQFF. The chain recombines TRBV12-5 with TRBJ2-1; TRBD2 agrees at 10 bases. Per the germline V gene, CDR1 is LGHNT and CDR2 is FRNRAP. The CDR3 runs to 17 residues. V dropped 3 bases and J dropped 7; count of bases not matched to a gene: 12.